Below are 20 T cell receptor beta chains sequenced from a single sample in a study of naive and memory T cell subsets. As to treatment: skin biopsy from PPD injection site in Mantoux-positive individual. TCR cDNA received a 3' ligated oligonucleotide that carried a UMI. The SP2 primer and nested alpha and beta constant region primers amplified ligated cDNA in four rounds. TCRdb redid the calling of the UMI-ligation and nested PCR reads with MiXCR, one entry per CDR3 protein. Among around 37,000 distinct CDR3 sequences listed, around 10% were seen once. Sequencing used skin, obtained from a tuberculin skin test site. These receptors were taken from an adult in good health.

This chain connects TRBV12-3 or TRBV12-4 to TRBJ2-3; unclear D gene. The CDR3 spans 11 residues. V lost 5 bases and J lost 5, with 5 bases in between. The CDR3 DNA follows: TGTGCCAGCAGTACACAAGATACGCAGTATTTT. Translated, it gives CASSTQDTQYF.

The chain is built from TRBV2 and TRBJ1-5, with D uncertain. Trimming removed 6 bases at V and 7 bases at J, with 16 bases between. Germline values: CDR1 SNHLY, CDR2 FYNNEI. This CDR3 comprises 14 residues. This chain's CDR3 is CASSLNDKNQPQHF. The CDR3 DNA reads TGTGCCAGCAGCTTGAACGACAAAAACCAGCCCCAGCATTTT.

This clonotype was seen only a few times. J is TRBJ1-5 and V is TRBV12-3 or TRBV12-4; perhaps TRBD1 as D (5 bases). The CDR3 totals 16 residues. The V and J ends lost 6 bases and 4 bases respectively, with 19 bases between them. CDR3 nucleotides: TGTGCCAGCAGCCTGACCGTGCGGGGGGGTAATCAGCCCCAGCATTTT. Protein sequence: CASSLTVRGGNQPQHF.

This clonotype counts as medium-sized. The chain joins TRBV7-2 to TRBJ2-1; D not certain. The CDR3 consists of 14 residues. Trimming shortened V by 2 bases and J by 8 bases, and 13 bases separated the two germline ends. Germline CDR1 and CDR2: SGHTA and FQGNSA. In DNA form, the CDR3 reads TGTGCCAGCAGCTTAAGTCAGATTCAGCATGAGCAGTTCTTC. Its translation is CASSLSQIQHEQFF.

V gene TRBV20-1 combines with J gene TRBJ1-1; D gene uncertain. V lost 3 bases, J lost 0 bases, and 11 bases lay in between. This CDR3 comprises 14 residues. Looked up from germline, CDR1 is DFQATT and CDR2 is SNEGSKA (reference sequence). This chain's CDR3 is CSARIPHMNTEAFF. CDR3 DNA: TGCAGTGCTAGGATACCTCACATGAACACTGAAGCTTTCTTT.

This clonotype qualifies as medium-sized. This rearrangement joins TRBV19 to TRBJ2-7; 7 bases fit TRBD2. The CDR3 is 14 amino acids. Germline-derived CDR1 and CDR2 are LNHDA and SQIVND (reference sequence). Trimming cost V 3 bases and J 5 bases; bases outside gene matches: 7. Here the CDR3 reads CASSISGSGNEQYF. The CDR3 bases are TGTGCCAGTAGTATCTCAGGGAGCGGGAACGAGCAGTACTTC.

Concerning this clonotype itself: A much larger clone lies one base from this, so it may be a read error. The chain recombines TRBV5-1 with TRBJ1-2; a weak D match, TRBD1 (5 bases). The CDR3 is 13 amino acids. From germline, CDR1 is SGHRS and CDR2 YFSETQ. The CDR3 nucleotides read TGCGCCAGCAGCTTGGGACAGAACTATGGCGACACCTTC. It codes for CASSLGQNYGDTF.

V usage is TRBV5-1 and J usage is TRBJ2-7; perhaps TRBD1 as D (5 bases). Trimming stripped 0 bases from V and 3 bases from J, with 7 bases between. CDR1 and CDR2 from the germline V gene are SGHRS and YFSETQ. The CDR3 runs 13 residues. The CDR3 here is CASSLVTGYEQYF. CDR3 sequence (DNA): TGCGCCAGCAGCTTGGTCACAGGCTACGAGCAGTACTTC.

This clonotype was seen many times. The rearrangement uses TRBV30 and TRBJ2-7; TRBD2 matches 10 bases. CDR3 length: 13 residues. V was pared by 2 bases and J by 6 bases, with 4 bases of the junction left unmatched. CDR1 GTSNPN and CDR2 SVGIG come from the germline V gene (reference sequence). The CDR3 DNA is TGTGCCTGGAGTCTTAGCGGGAGGACCGAGCAGTACTTC. Translating it yields CAWSLSGRTEQYF.

This clonotype was observed a handful of times. The chain employs TRBV18 and TRBJ2-7, with 9 positions matching TRBD2. Germline loops: CDR1 KGHSH, CDR2 LQKENI. V lost 4 bases to trimming and J lost 3 bases; unmatched junction nucleotides: 4. CDR3 length equals 14 residues. The CDR3 reads CASSQDSGSYEQYF. The DNA of the CDR3 is TGTGCCAGCTCACAAGATAGCGGGAGCTACGAGCAGTACTTC.

This clonotype was detected many times. This chain joins TRBV7-6 and TRBJ2-5; 12 bases are shared with TRBD2. The CDR3 totals 20 residues. V lost 5 bases to trimming and J lost 4 bases; unmatched junction nucleotides: 20. Germline V lookup: CDR1 SGHVS, CDR2 FNYEAQ. DNA of the CDR3: TGTGCCAGCAGCGGAACGGTAAATTTCAGGACTAGCGGGATACGAGAGACCCAGTACTTC. Its protein product is CASSGTVNFRTSGIRETQYF.

This clonotype showed up just a few times. The J gene is TRBJ2-3, the V gene TRBV18; unclear D gene. CDR1 KGHSH and CDR2 LQKENI come from the germline V gene. V was clipped by 3 bases and J by 5 bases, with 9 bases between them. This CDR3 comprises 13 residues. The CDR3 nucleotides read TGTGCCAGCTCACCCTATGTTGAAGATACGCAGTATTTT. Its translation: CASSPYVEDTQYF.

V is TRBV7-2 and J is TRBJ1-3, with 7 bases lining up with TRBD1. CDR1 and CDR2 from the germline V gene are SGHTA and FQGNSA. There are 17 residues in the CDR3. J was trimmed by 3 bases and V by 1 base; bases with no gene match: 9. The CDR3, as DNA: TGTGCCAGCAGCTTAGTAGTCCGGACAGGATTTGGAAACACCATATATTTT. This gives the protein CASSLVVRTGFGNTIYF.

This clonotype appeared many times. The rearrangement joins TRBV5-4 to TRBJ2-5, with 8 bases fitting TRBD1. Germline values: CDR1 SGHNT, CDR2 YYREEE (reference sequence). J lost 5 bases, V lost 4 bases, and 7 bases had no gene match. The CDR3 has 14 amino acids. The CDR3 sequence: CASSKQGAAETQYF. The DNA of the CDR3 is TGTGCCAGCAGCAAGCAGGGGGCGGCCGAGACCCAGTACTTC.

This clonotype was seen a few times. V usage is TRBV12-3 or TRBV12-4 and J usage is TRBJ2-1, with TRBD2 matching 11 bases. The CDR3 extends over 15 amino acids. The trim removed 3 bases at V and 6 bases at J, leaving 4 bases unmatched. The CDR3 DNA is TGTGCCAGCAGTTTCAGTAGCGGGAGGGCCAATGAGCAGTTCTTC. This gives the protein CASSFSSGRANEQFF.

The chain is built from TRBV5-5 and TRBJ2-5; no clear D. The germline V and J ends were trimmed by 4 bases and 3 bases, with 7 bases remaining between them. Per the germline V gene, CDR1 is SGHKS and CDR2 is YYEKEE (reference sequence). This CDR3 is built from 12 residues. The CDR3, as DNA: TGTGCCAGCAGCAGGTTCGAAGAGACCCAGTACTTC. Translating gives CASSRFEETQYF. The full variable domain, with the rest looked up from reference TRBV5-5 and TRBJ2-5, is DAGVTQSPTHLIKTRGQQVTLRCSPISGHKSVSWYQQVLGQGPQFIFQYYEKEERGRGNFPDRFSARQFPNYSSELNVNALLLGDSALYLCASSRFEETQYFGPGTRLLVL.

This clonotype was counted ten times or more. The chain joins TRBV5-6 to TRBJ1-2, with D tentatively TRBD1 (6 bases). V was cut by 7 bases and J by 7 bases, with 14 bases left in between. The CDR3 is 12 residues long. The germline V gene encodes CDR1 SGHDT and CDR2 YYEEEE. The chain's CDR3 is CASGVGAGGYTF. In DNA, the CDR3 is TGTGCCAGCGGCGTGGGGGCCGGTGGCTACACCTTC. Full variable domain (rest looked up from reference TRBV5-6 and TRBJ1-2): DAGVTQSPTHLIKTRGQQVTLRCSPKSGHDTVSWYQQALGQGPQFIFQYYEEEERQRGNFPDRFSGHQFPNYSSELNVNALLLGDSALYLCASGVGAGGYTFGSGTRLTVV.

The chain has TRBV29-1 and TRBJ1-2, with D maybe TRBD1 (5 bases). The CDR3 sequence is 14 residues long. Trimming cost V 7 bases and J 2 bases, with 17 bases left between them. Germline CDR1 and CDR2: SQVTM and ANQGSEA. CDR3 nucleotides: TGCAGCGCGATCCCTGGACAACAGAACTATGGCTACACCTTC. Translating gives CSAIPGQQNYGYTF.

The table lists this clonotype with many counts. The V call is TRBV14, the J call TRBJ2-5; D could derive from TRBD1 or TRBD2 (5 bases each). CDR1 is SGHDN, CDR2 FVKESK, per germline. This CDR3 is 14 amino acids long. V was clipped by 0 bases and J by 7 bases, with 12 bases between them. The CDR3 DNA follows: TGTGCCAGCAGCCAAGATCTCGGGGCGCGGACCCAGTACTTC. Protein sequence: CASSQDLGARTQYF.

This chain uses TRBV14 with TRBJ2-3; a weak D match, TRBD2 (5 bases). Trimming stripped 2 bases from V and 4 bases from J, with 16 bases between. This CDR3 region has 16 residues. Germline values: CDR1 SGHDN, CDR2 FVKESK. CDR3 amino acids: CASSQRDGVPADTQYF. CDR3 in DNA: TGTGCCAGCAGCCAACGTGACGGGGTCCCGGCAGATACGCAGTATTTT. The complete variable domain, with remaining parts taken from reference TRBV14 and TRBJ2-3, reads EAGVTQFPSHSVIEKGQTVTLRCDPISGHDNLYWYRRVMGKEIKFLLHFVKESKQDESGMPNNRFLAERTGGTYSTLKVQPAELEDSGVYFCASSQRDGVPADTQYFGPGTRLTVL.